What follows describes a single T cell receptor beta chain. The target antigen is unknown. These data originate in a study of T cell repertoires in cytomegalovirus infection. Study-wide background: Signatures in public TCR beta sequences pointed to both CMV infection and matching HLA type. Study-level points and caveats: The study found HLA-C-restricted CMV-specific TCR beta clonotypes dominating the ex vivo response. Pooled public TCR beta family frequency picked out CMV carriers with the relevant HLA.

V shed 6 bases and J shed 5 bases, with 14 bases lying between them. The CDR3 covers 14 residues. From germline, CDR1 is SNHLY and CDR2 FYNNEI. TCRdb analysed the reads with MiXCR anew, one entry per CDR3 protein. The sample consists of about 400,000 distinct CDR3 sequences, approximately 18% of them appearing once. The TCR originated in a human donor in good health (CMV status not recorded). Some clones in this sample may be carry-over from other donors' samples. V usage is TRBV2 and J usage is TRBJ2-1, with D unclear. Specimen: PBMCs. CDR3 amino acids: CASSAIAGHNEQFF. CDR3 coding DNA: TGTGCCAGCAGCGCTATAGCTGGTCACAATGAGCAGTTCTTC.